This T cell receptor (beta chain) was sequenced during a study of cytomegalovirus exposure and HLA in healthy donors. To note about this clone: Its antigen is as yet unknown.

The ends were cut back, 7 bases at V and 0 bases at J, with 17 bases in the middle. Germline values: CDR1 SNHLY, CDR2 FYNNEI. This CDR3 comprises 16 residues. General study results and limits: Most TCR sequences were seen very rarely across donors, but some public TCRs occurred in many.

PCR employed 60 Vbeta and 13 Jbeta primers. The method was immunoSEQ multiplex PCR; TCRdb's version includes in-frame clones alone and lacks a portion of them. The sample contains 150,000 or so clones, about 85% of which appear only once. The material sequenced was PBMCs. The chain joins TRBV2 to TRBJ2-3, with a possible D match to TRBD2 (6 bases). The clonotype originates from a young man in good health and CMV-seronegative. The CDR3: CASTDPWRDSTDTQYF. The CDR3 bases are TGTGCCAGCACGGACCCCTGGCGGGACAGCACAGATACGCAGTATTTT.